These 30 T cell receptor beta chains were sequenced from one sample in a study of cytomegalovirus exposure and HLA in healthy donors. TCRdb's copy holds only in-frame clones and misses some; the assay was immunoSEQ multiplex PCR. The sample holds fewer than 200,000 clones; 75% to 90% are singletons and the top ten take 2% to 2.5%. Specimen: PBMCs. The receptors derive from a woman in her late teens or twenties in good health and CMV-seronegative.

V usage is TRBV4-1 and J usage is TRBJ2-7; no clear D gene. The V gene's germline CDR1 is MGHRA and CDR2 YSYEKL. The CDR3 length is 13 residues. Trimming took off 2 bases at V and 0 bases at J, with 5 bases between the two ends. DNA of the CDR3: TGCGCCAGCAGCCAACCGAGCTCCTACGAGCAGTACTTC. Translated: CASSQPSSYEQYF.

V usage is TRBV7-6 and J usage is TRBJ2-1; a weak D match, TRBD2 (6 bases). CDR1 is SGHVS and CDR2 is FNYEAQ in the germline V gene. The V end was cut by 1 base, the J end by 8 bases, with 18 bases between. The length of the CDR3 is 16 residues. CDR3 DNA sequence: TGTGCCAGCAGCTTAGACTCTCGCGGGACCATAGATGAGCAGTTCTTC. Translating it yields CASSLDSRGTIDEQFF.

The chain recombines TRBV29-1 with TRBJ2-7; D unclear. CDR3 length: 13 residues. Germline V gene data show CDR1 as SQVTM and CDR2 as ANQGSEA. Trimming took 7 bases from V and 0 from J, leaving 13 bases between them. CDR3 nucleotides: TGCAGCGGCCGGCAGTCTAGCTCCTACGAGCAGTACTTC. Its translation is CSGRQSSSYEQYF.

This rearrangement joins TRBV19 to TRBJ2-2; 7 bases are a match to TRBD2. In germline, CDR1 is LNHDA, CDR2 SQIVND (reference sequence). With V trimmed by 3 bases and J by 5 bases, 6 bases remained unmatched. The CDR3 length is 15 residues. The CDR3 here is CASSITGLLTGELFF. The CDR3 DNA reads as TGTGCCAGTAGTATTACGGGACTATTAACCGGGGAGCTGTTTTTT.

The chain is built from TRBV13 and TRBJ1-2; 9 bases map to TRBD1. The J segment lost 6 bases and the V segment lost 4 bases, leaving 9 bases of the junction unmatched. The CDR3 has 15 residues. Per germline, CDR1 PRHDT and CDR2 FYEKMQ (reference sequence). CDR3 nucleotides: TGTGCCAGCAGCTCCCGGGACAGGGCCCTCAATGGCTACACCTTC. This gives the protein CASSSRDRALNGYTF.

V usage is TRBV5-4 and J usage is TRBJ2-3; TRBD2 might be the D (5 bases). CDR3 size: 16 residues. The germline V gene encodes CDR1 SGHNT and CDR2 YYREEE (reference sequence). Trimming took 0 bases from V and 4 from J, leaving 15 bases between them. This chain's CDR3 is CASSLVSAGSADTQYF. CDR3 coding DNA: TGTGCCAGCAGCTTGGTTTCCGCGGGTTCAGCAGATACGCAGTATTTT.

This clone occurred a few times. The rearrangement links TRBV2 to TRBJ1-2; 8 nucleotides line up with TRBD1. V dropped 6 bases and J dropped 4; count of bases not matched to a gene: 4. The length of the CDR3 is 13 residues. The V gene's germline CDR1 is SNHLY and CDR2 FYNNEI. Written as DNA, the CDR3 is TGTGCCAGCAGCTACGGGACAGGCTATGGCTACACCTTC. Translated: CASSYGTGYGYTF.

This chain joins TRBV6-1 and TRBJ1-1; tentatively, D is TRBD1 (5 bases). This CDR3 spans 15 amino acids. Trimming stripped 3 bases from V and 1 base from J, with 12 bases between. CDR1 MNHNS and CDR2 SASEGT come from the germline V gene. As DNA, the CDR3 is TGTGCCAGCAGTGAGATGGTGGGGGGGAACACTGAAGCTTTCTTT. Its translation is CASSEMVGGNTEAFF.

This clone was observed a single time. The chain has TRBV27 and TRBJ1-5, with D perhaps TRBD1 (5 bases). This CDR3 spans 16 amino acids. The germline V gene encodes CDR1 MNHEY and CDR2 SMNVEV (reference sequence). Trimming stripped 2 bases from V and 1 base from J, with 12 bases between. CDR3 coding DNA: TGTGCCAGCAGTTTACGGCAGGGATCAAGCAATCAGCCCCAGCATTTT. As protein: CASSLRQGSSNQPQHF.

The gene calls are TRBV7-3 and TRBJ2-5; D perhaps matches TRBD2 (6 bases). The CDR3 covers 16 residues. V was pared by 4 bases and J by 2 bases, with 17 bases between. Germline CDR1 and CDR2: SGHTA and FQGTGA. CDR3 region: CASSSQLGGRQETQYF. DNA of the CDR3: TGTGCCAGCAGCTCCCAATTGGGTGGGAGGCAAGAGACCCAGTACTTC.

This chain links TRBV30 with TRBJ1-2; 9 bases agree with TRBD1. V trimming: 5 bases; J trimming: 7 bases; junction bases outside the gene matches: 14. Per germline, CDR1 GTSNPN and CDR2 SVGIG (reference sequence). The CDR3 is 15 amino acids. The CDR3 sequence is CAWSAPQGAAGGYTF. The CDR3 coding sequence is TGTGCCTGGTCCGCCCCACAGGGGGCGGCGGGTGGCTACACCTTC.

The gene calls are TRBV29-1 and TRBJ2-1; weak D call: TRBD2 (6 bases). The CDR3 extends over 15 amino acids. Germline assignment: CDR1 SQVTM and CDR2 ANQGSEA. The V end lost 7 bases, the J end lost 3 bases, and 19 bases lay between the germline ends. DNA for the CDR3: TGCAGCGCCGGAGGACTATCCGGAGGCTACAATGAGCAGTTCTTC. This sequence encodes CSAGGLSGGYNEQFF.

The rearrangement uses TRBV7-9 and TRBJ1-2; D gene unclear. This CDR3 comprises 15 residues. Germline V gene lookup returns CDR1 SEHNR and CDR2 FQNEAQ (reference sequence). Between the trimmed V and J ends, which lost 1 base and 4 bases, there was a span of 13 bases. The CDR3 nucleotides read TGTGCCAGCAGCTTAGGCCGCGCGTCTGTCTATGGCTACACCTTC. As protein: CASSLGRASVYGYTF.

The chain carries TRBV7-2 and TRBJ2-3; tentative D call: TRBD2 (6 bases). This CDR3 contains 15 residues. CDR1 SGHTA and CDR2 FQGNSA come from the germline V gene. The ends were cut back, 4 bases at V and 2 bases at J, with 13 bases in the middle. The CDR3, as DNA: TGTGCCAGCAGCTCCCTGGGACTTAACACAGATACGCAGTATTTT. This encodes CASSSLGLNTDTQYF.

This chain connects TRBV5-4 to TRBJ1-1; D perhaps matches TRBD1 (5 bases). V shed 2 bases and J shed 0 bases, with 14 bases lying between them. The CDR3 sequence is 16 residues long. CDR1 SGHNT and CDR2 YYREEE come from the germline V gene (reference sequence). The CDR3 is CASSFGQGRVNTEAFF. The DNA for the CDR3 is TGTGCCAGCAGCTTTGGGCAGGGTCGAGTGAACACTGAAGCTTTCTTT.

The chain combines TRBV27 with TRBJ2-3; TRBD2 might be the D (6 bases). Trimming cost V 6 bases and J 0 bases, with 22 bases left between them. Germline CDR1 is MNHEY and CDR2 is SMNVEV (reference sequence). CDR3 length: 18 residues. The CDR3 coding sequence is TGTGCCAGCAGACGCGAGACTAGATGGGCGGCTAGCACAGATACGCAGTATTTT. Protein sequence: CASRRETRWAASTDTQYF.

The chain recombines TRBV7-6 with TRBJ2-1; a weak D match, TRBD1 (6 bases). Germline V gene data show CDR1 as SGHVS and CDR2 as FNYEAQ. V was pared by 5 bases and J by 2 bases, with 13 bases between. This CDR3 comprises 15 residues. CDR3 sequence: CASSPIAGAYNEQFF. In DNA form, the CDR3 reads TGTGCCAGCAGCCCTATAGCAGGGGCCTACAATGAGCAGTTCTTC.

The V and J genes are TRBV19 and TRBJ1-1; 10 nucleotides line up with TRBD1. V shed 6 bases, J shed 7 bases, and the junction held 5 bases outside the gene matches. The germline V gene has CDR1 LNHDA and CDR2 SQIVND (reference sequence). The CDR3 loop spans 13 amino acids. The CDR3 bases are TGTGCCAGTAGAAGCCGGGACAGGGGTGAAGCTTTCTTT. Protein sequence: CASRSRDRGEAFF.

The chain links TRBV21-1 to TRBJ2-5; TRBD2 is the table's D call and was not checked against the DNA. TRBV21-1 is given as a pseudogene. The CDR3 sequence is 13 residues long. CDR3 amino acids: CASTPLYQETQYF. DNA of the CDR3: TGTGCCAGCACCCCTCTGTACCAAGAGACCCAGTACTTC.

J is TRBJ2-3 and V is TRBV11-2; D unclear. The germline CDR1 and CDR2 sequences are SGHAT and FQNNGV. The length of the CDR3 is 15 residues. The germline V and J ends were trimmed by 6 bases and 2 bases, with 15 bases remaining between them. CDR3 nucleotides: TGTGCCAGCAGTTATCTCCTGAGGTACACAGATACGCAGTATTTT. This translates into CASSYLLRYTDTQYF.

The chain is built from TRBV27 and TRBJ2-2, with D possibly TRBD1 on 5 matching bases. Germline CDR1 MNHEY, CDR2 SMNVEV (reference sequence). The germline V and J ends were trimmed by 8 bases and 4 bases, with 11 bases remaining between them. CDR3 length equals 13 residues. In nucleotides, the CDR3 is TGTGCCAGCTTTGACAGTTCCACCGGGGAGCTGTTTTTT. It codes for CASFDSSTGELFF.

V usage is TRBV5-1 and J usage is TRBJ1-1; possible D gene TRBD1, 5 bases. Trimming took 4 bases from V and 7 from J, leaving 17 bases between them. The CDR3 length is 14 residues. Per germline, CDR1 SGHRS and CDR2 YFSETQ. In DNA form, the CDR3 reads TGCGCCAGCAGCCCCTTATCGACCGGGGGTGAAGCTTTCTTT. Translation gives CASSPLSTGGEAFF. The full variable domain, its missing parts supplied by reference TRBV5-1 and TRBJ1-1, is KAGVTQTPRYLIKTRGQQVTLSCSPISGHRSVSWYQQTPGQGLQFLFEYFSETQRNKGNFPGRFSGRQFSNSRSEMNVSTLELGDSALYLCASSPLSTGGEAFFGQGTRLTVV.

The sample holds a few counts of this clone. J is TRBJ1-2 and V is TRBV27; a weak D match, TRBD1 (5 bases). In germline, CDR1 is MNHEY, CDR2 SMNVEV (reference sequence). The CDR3 is 14 residues long. With 3 bases removed from V and 3 bases from J, the gap between germline ends came to 11 bases. The CDR3 DNA follows: TGTGCCAGCAGTTTGTCGGGGGATCACTATGGCTACACCTTC. Translating it yields CASSLSGDHYGYTF.

The table lists this clone with a few counts. This chain links TRBV30 with TRBJ2-7; 8 nucleotides align to TRBD1. Germline trimming cut 6 bases from V and 5 bases from J; bases unmatched to any gene: 9. Per germline, CDR1 GTSNPN and CDR2 SVGIG (reference sequence). The CDR3 extends over 13 amino acids. The CDR3 DNA reads as TGTGCCTGTAGCAGGGGGCAGCTGGACGAGCAGTACTTC. It codes for CACSRGQLDEQYF.

The chain recombines TRBV2 with TRBJ2-7, with 7 bases that match TRBD1. The V gene end was trimmed by 8 bases and the J gene end by 6 bases; junction bases not matched to a gene: 7. The CDR3 totals 12 residues. Per the germline V gene, CDR1 is SNHLY and CDR2 is FYNNEI. In nucleotides, the CDR3 is TGTGCCAGCCCCAGGGCAGGGGGCGAGCAGTACTTC. Translating gives CASPRAGGEQYF.

In DNA, the CDR3 is TGTGCCAGCAGCTTAGCGGGAGCAAGGGCTGAGCAGTTCTTC. Its translation is CASSLAGARAEQFF. This rearrangement joins TRBV11-3 to TRBJ2-1; a possible D gene is TRBD2 (6 bases). Germline-derived CDR1 and CDR2 are SGHNT and YENEEA. The length of the CDR3 is 14 residues. The V end was cut by 1 base, the J end by 9 bases, with 13 bases between.

V gene TRBV19 combines with J gene TRBJ2-7, with 9 bases identical to TRBD2. CDR1 and CDR2 (germline): LNHDA, SQIVND (reference sequence). The length of the CDR3 is 16 residues. The trim removed 6 bases at V and 2 bases at J, leaving 11 bases unmatched. CDR3 sequence: CASSPVAGERAYEQYF. The CDR3 DNA sequence: TGTGCCAGTAGCCCAGTAGCGGGAGAAAGGGCCTACGAGCAGTACTTC.

The chain recombines TRBV27 with TRBJ2-7, with TRBD1 matching 10 bases. Germline V gives CDR1 MNHEY, CDR2 SMNVEV (reference sequence). Trimming at V came to 5 bases and at J to 1 base, leaving 5 bases not matched to a gene. The CDR3 is 15 amino acids. The CDR3 DNA reads TGTGCCAGCAGTCCTAGGACAGGGGGGTCCTACGAGCAGTACTTC. Translation: CASSPRTGGSYEQYF.

The rearrangement uses TRBV6-1 and TRBJ2-5; D unclear. Germline-derived CDR1 and CDR2 are MNHNS and SASEGT. The CDR3 is 15 amino acids. Trimming stripped 2 bases from V and 7 bases from J, with 17 bases between. The CDR3 DNA reads as TGTGCCAGCAGTGAATTGAGGAACCCTCAGCGGACCCAGTACTTC. It codes for CASSELRNPQRTQYF.

V is TRBV5-1 and J is TRBJ1-2, with 9 nucleotides matching TRBD1. V lost 4 bases to trimming and J lost 3 bases; unmatched junction nucleotides: 16. The CDR3 loop spans 18 amino acids. CDR1 and CDR2 from the germline V gene are SGHRS and YFSETQ. CDR3 nucleotide sequence: TGCGCCAGCAGCGTTACCGGGACAGGGAGCTCCCGGCACTATGGCTACACCTTC. Protein: CASSVTGTGSSRHYGYTF. Full variable domain (rest looked up from reference TRBV5-1 and TRBJ1-2): KAGVTQTPRYLIKTRGQQVTLSCSPISGHRSVSWYQQTPGQGLQFLFEYFSETQRNKGNFPGRFSGRQFSNSRSEMNVSTLELGDSALYLCASSVTGTGSSRHYGYTFGSGTRLTVV.